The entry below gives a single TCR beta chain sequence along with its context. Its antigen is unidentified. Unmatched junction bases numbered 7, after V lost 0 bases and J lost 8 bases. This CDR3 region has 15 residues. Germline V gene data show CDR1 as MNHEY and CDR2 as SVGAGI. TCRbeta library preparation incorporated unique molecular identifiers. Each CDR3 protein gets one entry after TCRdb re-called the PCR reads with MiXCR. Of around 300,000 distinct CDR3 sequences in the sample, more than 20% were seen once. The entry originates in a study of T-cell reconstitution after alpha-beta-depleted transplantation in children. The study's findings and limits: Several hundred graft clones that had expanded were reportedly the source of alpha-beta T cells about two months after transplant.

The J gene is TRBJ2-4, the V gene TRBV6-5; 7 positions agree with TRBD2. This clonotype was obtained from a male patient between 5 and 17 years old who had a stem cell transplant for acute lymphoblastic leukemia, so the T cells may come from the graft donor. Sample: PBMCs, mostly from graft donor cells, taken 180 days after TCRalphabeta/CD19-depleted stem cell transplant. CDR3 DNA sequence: TGTGCCAGCAGTTACTCGAGCCTAGCGGAGGACATTCAGTACTTC. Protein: CASSYSSLAEDIQYF.